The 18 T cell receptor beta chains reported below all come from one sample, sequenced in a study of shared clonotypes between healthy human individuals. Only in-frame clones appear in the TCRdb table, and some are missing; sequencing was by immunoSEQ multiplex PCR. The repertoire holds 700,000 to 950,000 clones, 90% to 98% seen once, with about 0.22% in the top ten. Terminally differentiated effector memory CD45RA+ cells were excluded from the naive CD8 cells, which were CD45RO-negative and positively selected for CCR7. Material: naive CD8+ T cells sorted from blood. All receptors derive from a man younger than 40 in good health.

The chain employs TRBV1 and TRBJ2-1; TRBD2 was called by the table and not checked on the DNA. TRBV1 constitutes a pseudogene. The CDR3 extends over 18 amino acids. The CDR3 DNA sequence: TGCACCAGCAGCCACCTCACCTGGACTAGCTGTTCCTACAATGAGCAGTTCTTC. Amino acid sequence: CTSSHLTWTSCSYNEQFF.

The CDR3 here is CSVERQGPEAFF. DNA of the CDR3: TGCAGCGTTGAACGACAGGGCCCTGAAGCTTTCTTT. This chain connects TRBV29-1 to TRBJ1-1; TRBD1 agrees at 7 bases. Germline-derived CDR1 and CDR2 are SQVTM and ANQGSEA. The CDR3 is 12 residues long. V trimming: 2 bases; J trimming: 6 bases; junction bases outside the gene matches: 3. Full variable domain (missing parts from reference TRBV29-1 and TRBJ1-1): SAVISQKPSRDICQRGTSLTIQCQVDSQVTMMFWYRQQPGQSLTLIATANQGSEATYESGFVIDKFPISRPNLTFSTLTVSNMSPEDSSIYLCSVERQGPEAFFGQGTRLTVV.

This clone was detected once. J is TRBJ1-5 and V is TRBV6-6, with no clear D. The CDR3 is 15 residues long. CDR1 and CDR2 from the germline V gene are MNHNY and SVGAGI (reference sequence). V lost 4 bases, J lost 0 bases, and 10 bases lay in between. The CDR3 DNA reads TGTGCCAGCAGTTCAAGAATCGATAGCAATCAGCCCCAGCATTTT. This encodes CASSSRIDSNQPQHF.

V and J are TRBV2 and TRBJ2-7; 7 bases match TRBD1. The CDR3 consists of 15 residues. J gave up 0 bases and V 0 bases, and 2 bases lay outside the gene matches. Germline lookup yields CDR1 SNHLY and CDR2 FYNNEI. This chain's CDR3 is CASSEAGQSSYEQYF. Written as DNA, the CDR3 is TGTGCCAGCAGTGAAGCGGGACAGAGCTCCTACGAGCAGTACTTC.

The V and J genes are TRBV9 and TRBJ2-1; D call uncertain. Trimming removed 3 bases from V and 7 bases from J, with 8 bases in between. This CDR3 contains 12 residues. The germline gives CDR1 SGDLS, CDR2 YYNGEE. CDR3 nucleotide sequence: TGTGCCAGCAGCGCTAATTTAAATGAGCAGTTCTTC. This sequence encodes CASSANLNEQFF. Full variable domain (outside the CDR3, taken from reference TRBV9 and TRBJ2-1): DSGVTQTPKHLITATGQRVTLRCSPRSGDLSVYWYQQSLDQGLQFLIQYYNGEERAKGNILERFSAQQFPDLHSELNLSSLELGDSALYFCASSANLNEQFFGPGTRLTVL.

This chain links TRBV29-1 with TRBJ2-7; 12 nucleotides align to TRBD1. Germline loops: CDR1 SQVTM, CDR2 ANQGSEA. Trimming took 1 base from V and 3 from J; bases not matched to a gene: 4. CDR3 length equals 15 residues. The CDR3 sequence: CSVEGRDRGLYEQYF. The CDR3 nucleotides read TGCAGCGTTGAAGGCCGGGACAGGGGGCTCTACGAGCAGTACTTC.

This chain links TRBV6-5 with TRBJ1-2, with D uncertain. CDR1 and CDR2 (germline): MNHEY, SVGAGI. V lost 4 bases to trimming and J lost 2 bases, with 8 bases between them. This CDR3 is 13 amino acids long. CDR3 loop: CASSSIENYGYTF. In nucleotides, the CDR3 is TGTGCCAGCAGTTCTATAGAGAACTATGGCTACACCTTC.

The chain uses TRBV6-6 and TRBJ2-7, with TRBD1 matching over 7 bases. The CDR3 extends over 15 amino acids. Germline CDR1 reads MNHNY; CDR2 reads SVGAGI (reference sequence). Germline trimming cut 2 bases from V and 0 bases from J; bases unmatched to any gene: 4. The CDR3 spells CASSYTDRFSYEQYF. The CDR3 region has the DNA TGTGCCAGCAGTTACACGGACAGGTTCTCCTACGAGCAGTACTTC.

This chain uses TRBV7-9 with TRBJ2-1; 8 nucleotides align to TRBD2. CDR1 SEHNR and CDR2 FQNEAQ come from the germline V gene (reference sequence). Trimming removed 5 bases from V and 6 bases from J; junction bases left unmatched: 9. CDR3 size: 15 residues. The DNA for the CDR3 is TGTGCCAGCAGCAAGCGGGAGAAAGTCTTCAATGAGCAGTTCTTC. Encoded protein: CASSKREKVFNEQFF.

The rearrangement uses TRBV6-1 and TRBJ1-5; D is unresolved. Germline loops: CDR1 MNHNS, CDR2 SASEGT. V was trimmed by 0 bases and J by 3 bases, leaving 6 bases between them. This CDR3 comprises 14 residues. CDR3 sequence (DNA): TGTGCCAGCAGTGAAGCCCGGACCAATCAGCCCCAGCATTTT. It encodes CASSEARTNQPQHF.

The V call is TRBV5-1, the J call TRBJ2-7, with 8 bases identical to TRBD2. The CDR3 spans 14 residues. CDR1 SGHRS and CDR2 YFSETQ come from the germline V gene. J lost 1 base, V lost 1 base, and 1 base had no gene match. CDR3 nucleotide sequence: TGCGCCAGCAGCTTGAAGCGGGGGTCCTACGAGCAGTACTTC. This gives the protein CASSLKRGSYEQYF.

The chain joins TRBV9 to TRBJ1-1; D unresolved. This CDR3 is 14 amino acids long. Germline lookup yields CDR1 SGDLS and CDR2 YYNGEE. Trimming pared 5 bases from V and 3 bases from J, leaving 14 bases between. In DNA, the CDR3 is TGTGCCAGCAGTCATCTTCGGTGGGACACTGAAGCTTTCTTT. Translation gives CASSHLRWDTEAFF.

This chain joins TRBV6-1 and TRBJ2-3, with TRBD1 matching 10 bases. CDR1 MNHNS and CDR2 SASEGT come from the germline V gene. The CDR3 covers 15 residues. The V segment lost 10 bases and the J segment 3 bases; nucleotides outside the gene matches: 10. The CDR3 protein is CATSPGTGETDTQYF. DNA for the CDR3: TGTGCCACCTCACCCGGGACAGGGGAAACAGATACGCAGTATTTT.

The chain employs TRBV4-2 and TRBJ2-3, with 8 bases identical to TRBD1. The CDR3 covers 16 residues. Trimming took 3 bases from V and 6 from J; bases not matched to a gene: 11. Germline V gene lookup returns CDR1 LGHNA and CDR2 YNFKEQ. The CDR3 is CASSHLGGQEADTQYF. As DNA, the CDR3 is TGTGCCAGCAGCCACCTAGGGGGACAGGAGGCCGATACGCAGTATTTT.

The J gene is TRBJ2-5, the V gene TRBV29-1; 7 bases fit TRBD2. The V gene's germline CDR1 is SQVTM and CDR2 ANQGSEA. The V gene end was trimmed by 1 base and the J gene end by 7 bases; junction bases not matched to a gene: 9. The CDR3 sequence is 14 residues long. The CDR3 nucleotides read TGCAGCGTTGAAGGGTGGGAGGGTCAGTCGACCCAGTACTTC. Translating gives CSVEGWEGQSTQYF.

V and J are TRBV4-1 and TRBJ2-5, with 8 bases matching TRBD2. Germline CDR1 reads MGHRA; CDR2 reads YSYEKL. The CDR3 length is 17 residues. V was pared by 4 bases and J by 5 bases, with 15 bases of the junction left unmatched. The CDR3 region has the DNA TGCGCCAGCAGCCCCGGGGGGGGCGCGGTCCGGGTGGAGACCCAGTACTTC. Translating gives CASSPGGGAVRVETQYF.

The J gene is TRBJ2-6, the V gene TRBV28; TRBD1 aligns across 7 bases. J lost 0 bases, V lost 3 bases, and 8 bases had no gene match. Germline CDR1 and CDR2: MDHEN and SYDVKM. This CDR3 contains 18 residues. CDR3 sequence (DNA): TGTGCCAGCAGTTTTCACAGGGGCTGGAACTCTGGGGCCAACGTCCTGACTTTC. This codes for CASSFHRGWNSGANVLTF.

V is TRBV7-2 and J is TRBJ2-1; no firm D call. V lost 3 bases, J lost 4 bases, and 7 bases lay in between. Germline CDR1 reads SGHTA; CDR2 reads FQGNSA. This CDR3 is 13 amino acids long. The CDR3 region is CASSFRAYNEQFF. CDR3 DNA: TGTGCCAGCAGCTTTAGAGCTTACAATGAGCAGTTCTTC.